This TCR beta chain was recorded in a study of cytomegalovirus exposure and HLA in healthy donors. Researchers ran the PCR with 60 Vbeta and 13 Jbeta primers. Measured with immunoSEQ multiplex PCR; TCRdb has only the in-frame clones, and not every one. The sample consists of fewer than 95,000 clones, roughly two thirds of them appearing once. Germline V gives CDR1 SEHNR, CDR2 FQNEAQ (reference sequence). V was shortened by 8 bases and J by 2 bases, with 13 bases between the two germline ends. The CDR3 consists of 13 residues. This clone was recorded only once. The chain recombines TRBV7-9 with TRBJ2-7, with D perhaps matching TRBD1 (7 bases). Sequenced: PBMCs. The receptor comes from a woman aged 40 to 50 in good health and CMV-seropositive. The CDR3 nucleotides are TGTGCCAGCCGGGGGACAGCCCCCTACGAGCAGTACTTC. This codes for CASRGTAPYEQYF.